Below are 13 T cell receptor beta chains sequenced from a single sample in a study of T-cell memory formation after mild COVID-19. TCRdb re-called the 5' RACE reads with MiXCR, one entry per CDR3 protein. This table has around 320,000 distinct CDR3 sequences, around 19% appearing once. The sequencing sample was made of PBMCs or a T cell subset sorted from them (not recorded which). The receptors were gathered from a young man who had mild COVID-19 (a few samples of this study predate the infection). Cell type and time point are not known.

The chain links TRBV6-5 to TRBJ1-1, with D uncertain. V was shortened by 4 bases and J by 1 base, with 7 bases between the two germline ends. Germline CDR1 and CDR2: MNHEY and SVGAGI. The length of the CDR3 is 13 residues. CDR3 sequence reads: CASSSNTNTEAFF. CDR3 bases: TGTGCCAGCAGTTCCAACACGAACACTGAAGCTTTCTTT.

This chain uses TRBV18 with TRBJ2-7, with a possible D match to TRBD2 (6 bases). Germline V lookup: CDR1 KGHSH, CDR2 LQKENI. There are 13 residues in the CDR3. Deletions cut 6 bases from V and 6 bases from J, with 15 bases between. This chain's CDR3 is CASSSARGGEQYV. The CDR3 DNA reads as TGTGCCAGCTCTTCGGCTAGGGGAGGCGAGCAGTACGTC.

This clonotype was counted at least ten times. This sequence joins TRBV6-5 and TRBJ2-4, with a tentative D call TRBD1 (6 bases). Germline V gene data show CDR1 as MNHEY and CDR2 as SVGAGI. V lost 6 bases and J lost 0, with 21 bases in between. The CDR3 totals 18 residues. The CDR3 reads CASSPGQPIFVAKNIQYF. CDR3 DNA sequence: TGTGCCAGCAGCCCGGGACAACCTATCTTCGTAGCCAAAAACATTCAGTACTTC.

The chain joins TRBV2 to TRBJ2-2; D gene uncertain. This CDR3 contains 12 residues. Germline CDR1 SNHLY, CDR2 FYNNEI. V was cut by 7 bases and J by 3 bases, with 6 bases left in between. The CDR3 coding sequence is TGTGCCAGCACACAGTACACCGGGGAGCTGTTTTTT. Translation gives CASTQYTGELFF.

The genes are TRBV25-1 and TRBJ1-2, with 7 bases lining up with TRBD1. After removal of 7 bases from V and 7 bases from J, the junction contained 6 bases not matched to a gene. CDR3 length: 12 amino acids. Germline CDR1 reads MGHDK; CDR2 reads SYGVNS. CDR3 sequence reads: CASNRGWGGYTF. CDR3 DNA sequence: TGTGCCAGCAACAGGGGCTGGGGTGGCTACACCTTC.

This clonotype has a handful of counts. The chain uses TRBV7-9 and TRBJ1-1, with unresolved D. CDR1 is SEHNR, CDR2 FQNEAQ, per germline (reference sequence). Trimming took off 5 bases at V and 5 bases at J, with 12 bases between the two ends. The CDR3 consists of 13 residues. DNA of the CDR3: TGTGCCAGCAGCCCAGTCTCGATAACTGAAGCTTTCTTT. It is translated as CASSPVSITEAFF.

The table lists this clonotype with a few counts. J is TRBJ1-1 and V is TRBV7-8; D not certain. CDR3 length: 12 residues. Trimming stripped 7 bases from V and 1 base from J, with 7 bases between. Germline CDR1 is SGHVS and CDR2 is FQNEAQ. Here the CDR3 DNA reads TGTGCCAGCAATCCAGGGAACACTGAAGCTTTCTTT. Translating it yields CASNPGNTEAFF.

The CDR3 sequence is CASSLSGTGAGEQFF. The CDR3 nucleotides are TGTGCCAGCAGTTTATCGGGGACAGGGGCGGGTGAGCAGTTCTTC. The chain recombines TRBV27 with TRBJ2-1, with 10 bases identical to TRBD1. The ends lost 0 bases at V and 9 bases at J; junction bases unmatched: 5. Germline assignment: CDR1 MNHEY and CDR2 SMNVEV (reference sequence). The length of the CDR3 is 15 residues.

The rearrangement links TRBV20-1 to TRBJ1-2, with D possibly being TRBD1 (5 bases). Deletions cut 6 bases from V and 5 bases from J, with 25 bases between. The CDR3 is 16 amino acids. CDR1 is DFQATT and CDR2 is SNEGSKA in the germline V gene (reference sequence). The CDR3 nucleotides are TGCAGTGCGAGCGTCATGGGGCTCTGGGGTACTTATGGCTACACCTTC. This codes for CSASVMGLWGTYGYTF.

There are many counts of this clonotype. The chain is built from TRBV29-1 and TRBJ2-7, with D perhaps TRBD1 (6 bases). This CDR3 has 13 amino acids. Germline CDR1 SQVTM, CDR2 ANQGSEA. V lost 5 bases, J lost 5 bases, and 16 bases lay in between. The CDR3 spells CSVTPTGINEQYF. The CDR3, as DNA: TGCAGCGTTACACCCACAGGGATCAACGAGCAGTACTTC.

The chain carries TRBV12-3 or TRBV12-4 and TRBJ2-3; no definite D call. The ends were cut back, 5 bases at V and 6 bases at J, with 15 bases in the middle. This CDR3 has 14 residues. The CDR3 loop reads CASSPPRRSDTQYF. CDR3 sequence (DNA): TGTGCCAGCAGTCCCCCCCGGCGGTCCGATACGCAGTATTTT.

There are a few counts of this clonotype. This chain connects TRBV10-3 to TRBJ1-1; TRBD1 matches at 8 bases. The CDR3 spans 14 residues. Germline loops: CDR1 ENHRY, CDR2 SYGVKD. With 5 bases clipped from V and 1 base from J, the junction kept 3 bases outside the gene matches. DNA for the CDR3: TGTGCCATCAGTCGCGACAGGGGGAACACTGAAGCTTTCTTT. This encodes CAISRDRGNTEAFF.

The chain couples TRBV10-3 to TRBJ2-7; perhaps TRBD1 as D (6 bases). Trimming removed 3 bases from V and 2 bases from J, with 8 bases in between. The CDR3 runs to 13 residues. The germline V gene has CDR1 ENHRY and CDR2 SYGVKD. Here the CDR3 reads CAISEGTPYEQYV. The CDR3 region has the DNA TGTGCCATCAGTGAAGGGACACCCTACGAGCAGTACGTC.